This passage covers 5 T cell receptor beta chains from one sample sequenced in a study of human T cells and chemical hapten exposure. Indicated time point: healthy volunteer bleed at 6 weeks. It was from unfractionated whole blood that total RNA was extracted. MiXCR, run by TCRdb on the RACE reads, gives a single entry per CDR3 protein. The sample yields more than 75,000 distinct CDR3 sequences, about 8.7% seen once. The sample consisted of whole blood. These TCRs come from a male donor in good health. Some clones in this sample may be carry-over from other donors' samples.

This clonotype was recorded at least ten times. The J gene is TRBJ2-3, the V gene TRBV5-6, with D unclear. CDR1 and CDR2 from the germline V gene are SGHDT and YYEEEE. The CDR3 contains 14 residues. V gave up 1 base and J gave up 3 bases, with 9 bases separating them. Here the CDR3 reads CASSLTTRTDTQYF. Written as DNA, the CDR3 is TGTGCCAGCAGCTTGACAACAAGGACAGATACGCAGTATTTT.

This clonotype was observed many times. V usage is TRBV18 and J usage is TRBJ1-6; 7 positions agree with TRBD1. The CDR3 consists of 14 residues. Germline V lookup: CDR1 KGHSH, CDR2 LQKENI. V shed 3 bases, J shed 13 bases, and the junction held 9 bases outside the gene matches. CDR3 coding DNA: TGTGCCAGCTCACCGTCTGACAGGGAGAAGCCCCTCCACTTT. Its translation: CASSPSDREKPLHF.

This clonotype has just a few counts. The chain is built from TRBV18 and TRBJ1-4; perhaps TRBD1 as D (6 bases). Germline V gene data show CDR1 as KGHSH and CDR2 as LQKENI. Trimming pared 2 bases from V and 8 bases from J, leaving 15 bases between. This CDR3 has 15 residues. CDR3 loop: CASSPRGRVEEKLFF. Here the CDR3 DNA reads TGTGCCAGCTCACCAAGGGGGAGGGTGGAAGAAAAACTGTTTTTT.

This clonotype was counted a few times. The chain employs TRBV12-3 or TRBV12-4 and TRBJ1-5, with 7 bases fitting TRBD1. V lost 7 bases, J lost 1 base, and 7 bases stayed unmatched. The CDR3 extends over 15 amino acids. The CDR3 sequence is CASTLQGFSNQPQHF. CDR3 coding DNA: TGTGCCAGCACCTTACAGGGGTTCAGCAATCAGCCCCAGCATTTT.

CDR3: CASNQQGAADTQYF. The DNA for the CDR3 is TGTGCCAGCAACCAACAGGGGGCGGCAGATACGCAGTATTTT. This chain joins TRBV7-2 and TRBJ2-3, with 9 bases lining up with TRBD1. Germline lookup yields CDR1 SGHTA and CDR2 FQGNSA. The CDR3 runs to 14 residues. V trimming: 7 bases; J trimming: 4 bases; junction bases outside the gene matches: 6.